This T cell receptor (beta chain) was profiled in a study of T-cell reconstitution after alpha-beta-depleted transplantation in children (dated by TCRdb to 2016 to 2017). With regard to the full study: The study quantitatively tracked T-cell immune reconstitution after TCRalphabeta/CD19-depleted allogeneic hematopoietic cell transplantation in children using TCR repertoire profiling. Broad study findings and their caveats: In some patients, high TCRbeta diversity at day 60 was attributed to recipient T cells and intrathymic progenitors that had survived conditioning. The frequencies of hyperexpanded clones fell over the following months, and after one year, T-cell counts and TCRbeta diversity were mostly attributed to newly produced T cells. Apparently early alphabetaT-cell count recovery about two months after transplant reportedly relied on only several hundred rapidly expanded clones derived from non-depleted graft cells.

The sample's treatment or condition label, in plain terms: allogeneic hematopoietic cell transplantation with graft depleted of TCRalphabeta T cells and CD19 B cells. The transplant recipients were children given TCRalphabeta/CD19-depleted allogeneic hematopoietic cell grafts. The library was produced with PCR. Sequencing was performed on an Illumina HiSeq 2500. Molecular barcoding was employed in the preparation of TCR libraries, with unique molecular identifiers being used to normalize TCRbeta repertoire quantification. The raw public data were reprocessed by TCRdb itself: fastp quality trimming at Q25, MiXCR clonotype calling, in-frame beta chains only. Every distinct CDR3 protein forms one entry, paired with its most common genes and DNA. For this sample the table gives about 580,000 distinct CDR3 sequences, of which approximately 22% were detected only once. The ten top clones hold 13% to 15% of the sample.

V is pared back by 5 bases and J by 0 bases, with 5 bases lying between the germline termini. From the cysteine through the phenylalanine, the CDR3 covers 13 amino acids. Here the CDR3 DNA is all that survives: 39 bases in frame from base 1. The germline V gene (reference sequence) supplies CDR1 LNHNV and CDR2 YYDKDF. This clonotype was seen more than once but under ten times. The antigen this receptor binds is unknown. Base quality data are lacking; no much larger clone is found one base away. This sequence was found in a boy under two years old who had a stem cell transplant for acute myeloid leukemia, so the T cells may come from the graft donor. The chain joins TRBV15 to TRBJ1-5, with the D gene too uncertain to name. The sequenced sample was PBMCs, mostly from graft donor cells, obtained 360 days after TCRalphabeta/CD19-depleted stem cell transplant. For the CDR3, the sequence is CATSQHSNQPQHF. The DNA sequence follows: TGTGCCACCAGCCAACATAGCAATCAGCCCCAGCATTTT.